In this sample, the clone carrying this TCR beta chain turned up many times. The target antigen is unknown. The V segment lost 0 bases and the J segment 5 bases; nucleotides outside the gene matches: 12. The CDR3 loop spans 17 amino acids. From germline, CDR1 is SEHNR and CDR2 FQNEAQ (reference sequence). TCRdb processed the 5' RACE reads anew with MiXCR; each CDR3 protein has one entry. This table has approximately 540,000 distinct CDR3 sequences, about 13% appearing once. The data are from a study of CD8 T cells in ankylosing spondylitis. Study results and limitations: Clones linked to disease were reported to show significant enrichment in matched ankylosing spondylitis synovial fluid. Seemingly characteristic of ankylosing spondylitis blood was a TCR beta motif consisting of roughly 8 highly homologous variants. Certain motif variants had earlier been reported in reactive arthritis synovial fluid and blood.

This chain uses TRBV7-9 with TRBJ2-7; 8 nucleotides agree with TRBD1. This sequence originates from a male donor with ankylosing spondylitis. Sequences were obtained from blood, either unsorted or a sorted T cell fraction (not recorded which). In DNA, the CDR3 is TGTGCCAGCAGCTTAGCACCCACCCTACAGGGGGTGGACGAGCAGTACGTC. As protein: CASSLAPTLQGVDEQYV.